These T cell receptor beta chains were read from a single sample in a study of blood T cell repertoires in COVID-19. Clones were read by immunoSEQ multiplex PCR, and TCRdb kept only the in-frame ones, dropping some. The sample carries 250,000 to 350,000 clones, approximately 87% recorded once. The source material was PBMCs or T cells enriched from blood (not recorded which). The receptors come from a woman aged 25 to 39 who had recovered from COVID-19. CDR3s include the opening cysteine and the closing phenylalanine or tryptophan. D genes are given only for firm matches. Expanded clones get a size class; other rows say once, few or many, or leave the size out.

D: TRBD1
size: NA
V: TRBV5-1
J: TRBJ1-1
CDR3: CASSGTANTEAFF
DNA: TGCGCCAGCAGCGGGACAGCGAACACTGAAGCTTTCTTT

D: TRBD1
size: NA
V: TRBV3-1/TRBV3-2
J: TRBJ1-2
CDR3: CASSLDRVGYAF
DNA: TGTGCCAGCAGCCTGGACAGGGTGGGGTATGCCTTC

D: NA
size: once
V: TRBV5-6
J: TRBJ2-3
CDR3: CASSLSLGGRGDTQYF
DNA: TGTGCCAGCAGCCTAAGCCTCGGGGGGCGGGGAGATACGCAGTATTTT

D: TRBD2
size: NA
V: TRBV28
J: TRBJ2-5
CDR3: CASSLGRGALLIGTQYF
DNA: TGTGCCAGCAGTTTGGGGCGGGGGGCCCTTTTAATTGGGACCCAGTACTTC

D: NA
size: NA
V: TRBV18
J: TRBJ2-7
CDR3: CASSPRNRDTYEQYF
DNA: TGTGCCAGCTCACCAAGGAACAGGGATACCTACGAGCAGTACTTC

D: TRBD2
size: NA
V: TRBV4-2
J: TRBJ2-3
CDR3: CASSQDLRATSGADTQYF
DNA: TGTGCCAGCAGCCAAGATCTTCGGGCGACTAGCGGGGCAGATACGCAGTATTTT

D: NA
size: NA
V: TRBV11-1
J: TRBJ1-1
CDR3: CASSDRGTENTEAFF
DNA: TGTGCCAGCAGCGACCGCGGGACCGAGAACACTGAAGCTTTCTTT

D: NA
size: NA
V: TRBV2
J: TRBJ2-1
CDR3: CASSEQGSGEQFF
DNA: TGTGCCAGCAGTGAACAGGGGTCGGGTGAGCAGTTCTTC

D: NA
size: NA
V: TRBV27
J: TRBJ2-2
CDR3: CASSLRQTTGELFF
DNA: TGTGCCAGCAGTTTACGACAGACCACCGGGGAGCTGTTTTTT

D: NA
size: NA
V: TRBV7-3
J: TRBJ2-3
CDR3: CASSPQTGGRTDTQYF
DNA: TGTGCCAGCAGCCCCCAGACGGGGGGCCGGACAGATACGCAGTATTTT

D: TRBD1
size: NA
V: TRBV7-2
J: TRBJ2-1
CDR3: CASSLGQGSYNEQFF
DNA: TGTGCCAGCAGCTTGGGACAGGGGTCCTACAATGAGCAGTTCTTC

D: NA
size: NA
V: TRBV7-9
J: TRBJ1-5
CDR3: CASSLGDSYSNQPQHF
DNA: TGTGCCAGCAGCTTAGGAGACAGCTATAGCAATCAGCCCCAGCATTTT

D: NA
size: NA
V: TRBV11-2
J: TRBJ2-5
CDR3: CASSPEAETQYF
DNA: TGTGCCAGCAGCCCGGAAGCGGAGACCCAGTACTTC

D: TRBD1
size: NA
V: TRBV30
J: TRBJ1-6
CDR3: CAWSEGQGRVPLHF
DNA: TGTGCCTGGAGTGAGGGACAGGGGCGGGTACCCCTCCACTTT

D: NA
size: NA
V: TRBV7-9
J: TRBJ1-2
CDR3: CASSLGGGHPRWSYGYTF
DNA: TGTGCCAGCAGCTTAGGGGGGGGACACCCGAGATGGAGCTATGGCTACACCTTC

D: TRBD1
size: once
V: TRBV5-1
J: TRBJ1-6
CDR3: CASSFRTGGYNSPLHF
DNA: TGCGCCAGCAGCTTCCGGACAGGCGGCTATAATTCACCCCTCCACTTT

D: NA
size: NA
V: TRBV28
J: TRBJ1-2
CDR3: CASGYYRGGYGYTF
DNA: TGTGCCAGCGGCTACTATAGGGGTGGCTATGGCTACACCTTC

D: NA
size: few
V: TRBV2
J: TRBJ2-7
CDR3: CASRDTPEDEQYF
DNA: TGTGCCAGCCGGGACACCCCAGAAGACGAGCAGTACTTC

D: TRBD2
size: once
V: TRBV7-6
J: TRBJ2-2
CDR3: CASSPHGWGGDTGELFF
DNA: TGTGCCAGCAGCCCACACGGGTGGGGGGGAGATACCGGGGAGCTGTTTTTT

D: TRBD1
size: NA
V: TRBV5-6
J: TRBJ2-1
CDR3: CASSYAAGTVNEQFF
DNA: TGTGCCAGCAGTTACGCCGCCGGGACAGTCAATGAGCAGTTCTTC

D: NA
size: NA
V: TRBV7-9
J: TRBJ2-1
CDR3: CASRAGDNEQFF
DNA: TGTGCCAGCAGGGCCGGGGACAATGAGCAGTTCTTC

D: NA
size: NA
V: TRBV10-3
J: TRBJ2-5
CDR3: CAISEYTVQETQYF
DNA: TGTGCCATCAGTGAGTATACAGTTCAAGAGACCCAGTACTTC

D: TRBD1
size: NA
V: TRBV2
J: TRBJ2-4
CDR3: CASMLQGADGDKNIQYF
DNA: TGTGCCAGCATGCTCCAGGGGGCTGATGGAGACAAAAACATTCAGTACTTC

D: TRBD1
size: NA
V: TRBV5-6
J: TRBJ2-7
CDR3: CASSRVRDRRSYEQYF
DNA: TGTGCCAGCAGCCGGGTGCGGGACAGGCGCTCCTACGAGCAGTACTTC

D: NA
size: NA
V: TRBV5-4
J: TRBJ1-2
CDR3: CASFLSGSVGYGYTF
DNA: TGTGCCAGCTTTCTGTCGGGGTCTGTCGGCTATGGCTACACCTTC

D: NA
size: NA
V: TRBV5-6
J: TRBJ2-7
CDR3: CASSLRGGDSYEQYF
DNA: TGTGCCAGCAGCTTGAGGGGTGGGGACTCCTACGAGCAGTACTTC

D: NA
size: NA
V: TRBV18
J: TRBJ2-4
CDR3: CASSPIIMRDGNIQYF
DNA: TGTGCCAGCTCACCAATAATTATGAGGGATGGAAACATTCAGTACTTC

D: TRBD1
size: NA
V: TRBV5-1
J: TRBJ1-2
CDR3: CASSSDRGNRGYTF
DNA: TGCGCCAGCAGTTCGGACAGGGGTAATCGTGGCTACACCTTC

D: NA
size: few
V: TRBV6-5
J: TRBJ1-1
CDR3: CASSYQGVGTEAFF
DNA: TGTGCCAGCAGTTACCAGGGCGTAGGCACTGAAGCTTTCTTT

D: NA
size: NA
V: TRBV7-3
J: TRBJ2-3
CDR3: CASSLRGRDTQYF
DNA: TGTGCCAGCAGCTTAAGAGGGCGCGATACGCAGTATTTT

D: TRBD2
size: NA
V: TRBV5-6
J: TRBJ2-1
CDR3: CASSFISGGKYEQFF
DNA: TGTGCCAGCAGCTTCATTAGCGGGGGGAAGTATGAGCAGTTCTTC

D: TRBD2
size: NA
V: TRBV15
J: TRBJ2-1
CDR3: CATSRERGGSNEQFF
DNA: TGTGCCACCAGCAGAGAGAGGGGAGGGTCGAATGAGCAGTTCTTC

D: TRBD2
size: NA
V: TRBV5-1
J: TRBJ2-1
CDR3: CASSLGLAGGYNEQFF
DNA: TGCGCCAGCAGCTTGGGTCTAGCGGGGGGTTACAATGAGCAGTTCTTC

D: NA
size: NA
V: TRBV6-5
J: TRBJ1-2
CDR3: CASRWEGRGYTF
DNA: TGTGCCAGCAGATGGGAGGGAAGGGGCTACACCTTC

D: NA
size: NA
V: TRBV12-5
J: TRBJ1-3
CDR3: CASGLGQQSGNTIYF
DNA: TGTGCTAGTGGTTTGGGACAGCAGTCTGGAAACACCATATATTTT

D: NA
size: NA
V: TRBV6-2/TRBV6-3
J: TRBJ1-5
CDR3: CASSPQRATQHF
DNA: TGTGCCAGCAGCCCCCAACGAGCGACCCAGCATTTT

D: NA
size: NA
V: TRBV2
J: TRBJ2-5
CDR3: CASSGWAGETQYF
DNA: TGTGCCAGCAGTGGGTGGGCTGGGGAGACCCAGTACTTC

D: TRBD2
size: NA
V: TRBV19
J: TRBJ2-1
CDR3: CASSIRGGAYNEQFF
DNA: TGTGCCAGTAGTATCCGCGGGGGGGCTTACAATGAGCAGTTCTTC

D: TRBD1
size: few
V: TRBV6-1
J: TRBJ1-2
CDR3: CASSETGDTYHGYTF
DNA: TGTGCCAGCAGTGAGACAGGGGACACTTATCATGGCTACACCTTC

D: NA
size: NA
V: TRBV2
J: TRBJ2-3
CDR3: CASSPSTDTQYF
DNA: TGTGCCAGCAGTCCCTCCACAGATACGCAGTATTTT

D: TRBD1
size: NA
V: TRBV7-2
J: TRBJ2-7
CDR3: CASSAPGTGYAEQYF
DNA: TGTGCCAGCAGCGCCCCCGGGACAGGGTATGCCGAGCAGTACTTC

D: TRBD1
size: NA
V: TRBV6-5
J: TRBJ1-2
CDR3: CASRTGQGRGYTF
DNA: TGTGCCAGCAGGACGGGACAGGGTAGAGGCTACACCTTC

D: NA
size: NA
V: TRBV7-2
J: TRBJ2-2
CDR3: CASSPGTSRPPGELFF
DNA: TGTGCCAGCAGCCCAGGGACTTCCCGACCCCCCGGGGAGCTGTTTTTT

D: NA
size: NA
V: TRBV28
J: TRBJ1-5
CDR3: CASSGGRDVWGVIFNQPQHF
DNA: TGTGCCAGCAGCGGAGGGAGGGACGTATGGGGTGTGATTTTCAATCAGCCCCAGCATTTT

D: TRBD1
size: NA
V: TRBV28
J: TRBJ1-1
CDR3: CASSPPQGVITTEAFF
DNA: TGTGCCAGCAGTCCCCCCCAGGGGGTGATAACCACTGAAGCTTTCTTT

D: NA
size: NA
V: TRBV5-8
J: TRBJ2-5
CDR3: CASSFQGWHRETQYF
DNA: TGTGCCAGCAGCTTTCAGGGCTGGCATAGAGAGACCCAGTACTTC

D: NA
size: NA
V: TRBV21-1
J: TRBJ1-4
CDR3: CASSKAPQVEKLFF
DNA: TGTGCCAGCAGCAAAGCCCCCCAGGTTGAAAAACTGTTTTTT

D: TRBD1
size: NA
V: TRBV6-1
J: TRBJ2-2
CDR3: CASSDPRRQGRWTGELFF
DNA: TGTGCCAGCAGTGACCCTCGACGACAGGGAAGGTGGACCGGGGAGCTGTTTTTT

D: NA
size: NA
V: TRBV19
J: TRBJ2-7
CDR3: CASSLLPRVVSEQYF
DNA: TGTGCCAGTAGCCTACTTCCCAGGGTTGTTAGCGAGCAGTACTTC

D: NA
size: NA
V: TRBV7-6
J: TRBJ1-6
CDR3: CASSLGQGSNSPLHF
DNA: TGTGCCAGCAGCTTAGGCCAGGGATCCAATTCACCCCTCCACTTT